The 14 T cell receptor beta chains below come from one sample, sequenced in a study of Ad26.COV2.S vaccination and SARS-CoV-2 variants. Here immunoSEQ multiplex PCR was the method, and the copy in TCRdb shows in-frame clones only, minus some. The repertoire consists of about 350,000 clones, with 92% occurring once and the leading ten covering 3% to 5%. The sample consisted of peripheral blood, taken after recovery from COVID-19. The receptors originated from a human donor who had recovered from COVID-19.

There are a few counts of this clone. The chain joins TRBV30 to TRBJ1-5, with 8 nucleotides matching TRBD1. Germline values: CDR1 GTSNPN, CDR2 SVGIG (reference sequence). V trimming: 2 bases; J trimming: 2 bases; junction bases outside the gene matches: 11. This CDR3 spans 17 amino acids. Written as DNA, the CDR3 is TGTGCCTGGAGTCCAAAGCGGGTACAGGGGGGCAATCAGCCCCAGCATTTT. Translating gives CAWSPKRVQGGNQPQHF.

The V call is TRBV6-1, the J call TRBJ2-3, with 10 bases that match TRBD2. Germline V gene lookup returns CDR1 MNHNS and CDR2 SASEGT. This CDR3 region has 18 residues. Trimming at V came to 2 bases and at J to 5 bases, leaving 13 bases not matched to a gene. The chain's CDR3 is CASSEPVSSGGIGDTQYF. The CDR3 DNA reads as TGTGCCAGCAGTGAACCCGTCTCTAGCGGGGGTATAGGAGATACGCAGTATTTT.

This clone appeared a few times. The J gene is TRBJ1-1, the V gene TRBV19; D is undetermined. Trimming took 4 bases from V and 1 from J, leaving 7 bases between them. Germline V gene sequence: CDR1 LNHDA, CDR2 SQIVND (reference sequence). The CDR3 runs 13 residues. CDR3 in amino acids: CASSTRQNTEAFF. In nucleotides, the CDR3 is TGTGCCAGTAGTACTCGACAGAACACTGAAGCTTTCTTT. Based on the CDR3 plus reference TRBV19 and TRBJ1-1, the full variable domain is DGGITQSPKYLFRKEGQNVTLSCEQNLNHDAMYWYRQDPGQGLRLIYYSQIVNDFQKGDIAEGYSVSREKKESFPLTVTSAQKNPTAFYLCASSTRQNTEAFFGQGTRLTVV.

As DNA, the CDR3 is TGTGCCAGCAGCTATGGACTAGCGGGGACTAACACAGATACGCAGTATTTT. This codes for CASSYGLAGTNTDTQYF. This chain links TRBV4-2 with TRBJ2-3, with 12 bases aligning to TRBD2. Unmatched junction bases numbered 8, after V lost 5 bases and J lost 2 bases. Germline values: CDR1 LGHNA, CDR2 YNFKEQ. This CDR3 contains 17 residues.

The chain carries TRBV2 and TRBJ1-2; D is unclear. The CDR3 sequence is 11 residues long. The germline gives CDR1 SNHLY, CDR2 FYNNEI. Trimming pared 6 bases from V and 8 bases from J, leaving 10 bases between. In DNA form, the CDR3 reads TGTGCCAGCAGGCCGGAGGAAGGCTACACCTTC. This codes for CASRPEEGYTF.

V and J are TRBV5-6 and TRBJ1-6; D uncertain. CDR3 length equals 16 residues. Germline-derived CDR1 and CDR2 are SGHDT and YYEEEE. Between the trimmed V and J ends, which lost 0 bases and 5 bases, there was a span of 12 bases. The CDR3 sequence is CASSLGSWSDNSPLHF. CDR3 in DNA: TGTGCCAGCAGCTTGGGTTCGTGGTCAGATAATTCACCCCTCCACTTT.

This chain connects TRBV7-2 to TRBJ1-1, with D possibly matching TRBD1 (5 bases). This CDR3 is built from 15 residues. Trimming removed 3 bases from V and 1 base from J, with 12 bases in between. Per germline, CDR1 SGHTA and CDR2 FQGNSA. In nucleotides, the CDR3 is TGTGCCAGCAGCTTTGCCGGGACGGCGAACACTGAAGCTTTCTTT. Its translation is CASSFAGTANTEAFF.

The chain joins TRBV11-2 to TRBJ2-6, with 7 bases lining up with TRBD1. Germline V gene lookup returns CDR1 SGHAT and CDR2 FQNNGV. Trimming cost V 5 bases and J 4 bases; bases outside gene matches: 8. This CDR3 spans 16 amino acids. The CDR3 here is CASSQTDRAGANVLTF. Here the CDR3 DNA reads TGTGCCAGCAGCCAAACCGACAGGGCCGGGGCCAACGTCCTGACTTTC.

V is TRBV10-3 and J is TRBJ2-7, with 8 bases aligning to TRBD1. From germline, CDR1 is ENHRY and CDR2 SYGVKD. CDR3 length equals 14 residues. Germline trimming cut 7 bases from V and 0 bases from J; bases unmatched to any gene: 5. The CDR3 coding sequence is TGTGCCATCAAGAGGACAGGGCCCTCCTACGAGCAGTACTTC. Residues: CAIKRTGPSYEQYF.

This clone appeared once. The chain employs TRBV9 and TRBJ1-3, with 10 nucleotides matching TRBD1. The ends lost 4 bases at V and 4 bases at J; junction bases unmatched: 5. Germline V gives CDR1 SGDLS, CDR2 YYNGEE. This CDR3 has 15 amino acids. CDR3 region: CASSKGQGIGNTIYF. CDR3 nucleotide sequence: TGTGCCAGCAGCAAGGGACAGGGGATCGGAAACACCATATATTTT.

The chain uses TRBV5-1 and TRBJ1-1; D gene uncertain. Germline V CDR1 and CDR2: SGHRS, YFSETQ. This CDR3 region has 16 residues. Trimming removed 3 bases at V and 0 bases at J, with 15 bases between. The DNA for the CDR3 is TGCGCCAGCAGCTCTCACTTTGACAACCTGAACACTGAAGCTTTCTTT. This encodes CASSSHFDNLNTEAFF.

This chain connects TRBV7-8 to TRBJ1-1; perhaps TRBD1 as D (6 bases). The CDR3 contains 15 residues. V lost 5 bases to trimming and J lost 0 bases, with 13 bases between them. Germline CDR1 and CDR2: SGHVS and FQNEAQ. CDR3 DNA sequence: TGTGCCAGCAGCCACGTCCGACAGGTGAACACTGAAGCTTTCTTT. Translation gives CASSHVRQVNTEAFF.

V usage is TRBV9 and J usage is TRBJ1-1, with TRBD1 as a possible D gene (5 bases). V lost 3 bases and J lost 0, with 15 bases in between. This CDR3 is 16 amino acids long. Per germline, CDR1 SGDLS and CDR2 YYNGEE. CDR3 in DNA: TGTGCCAGCAGCGCGAAGTTCGACAGCATGAACACTGAAGCTTTCTTT. Translated: CASSAKFDSMNTEAFF.

This rearrangement joins TRBV6-2 or TRBV6-3 to TRBJ1-1; D ambiguous. The germline V gene has CDR1 MNHEY and CDR2 SVGEGT. The V end lost 2 bases, the J end lost 5 bases, and 15 bases lay between the germline ends. This CDR3 has 15 amino acids. The CDR3, as DNA: TGTGCCAGCAGTTACGAGGCAGGTAGTCGGACTGAAGCTTTCTTT. This encodes CASSYEAGSRTEAFF.